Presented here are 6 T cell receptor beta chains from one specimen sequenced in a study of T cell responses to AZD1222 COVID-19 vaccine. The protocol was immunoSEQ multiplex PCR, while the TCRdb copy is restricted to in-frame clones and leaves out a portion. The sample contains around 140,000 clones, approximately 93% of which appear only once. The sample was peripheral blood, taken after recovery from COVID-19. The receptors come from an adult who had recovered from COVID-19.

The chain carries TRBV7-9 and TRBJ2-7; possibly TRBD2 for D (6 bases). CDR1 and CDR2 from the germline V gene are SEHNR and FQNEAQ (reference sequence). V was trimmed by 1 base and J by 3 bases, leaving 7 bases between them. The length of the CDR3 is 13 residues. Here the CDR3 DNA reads TGTGCCAGCAGCTTAGGGGACTTCTACGAGCAGTACTTC. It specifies CASSLGDFYEQYF.

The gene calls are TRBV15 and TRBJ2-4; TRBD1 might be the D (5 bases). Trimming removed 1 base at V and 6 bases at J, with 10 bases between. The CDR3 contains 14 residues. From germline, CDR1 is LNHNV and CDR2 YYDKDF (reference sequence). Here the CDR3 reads CATSRGGVTNIQYF. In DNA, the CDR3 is TGTGCCACCAGCAGAGGGGGCGTAACAAACATTCAGTACTTC. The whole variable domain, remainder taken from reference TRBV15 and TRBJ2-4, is DAMVIQNPRYQVTQFGKPVTLSCSQTLNHNVMYWYQQKSSQAPKLLFHYYDKDFNNEADTPDNFQSRRPNTSFCFLDIRSPGLGDTAMYLCATSRGGVTNIQYFGAGTRLSVL.

CDR3 sequence reads: CASSYSGQGFAGELFF. CDR3 DNA sequence: TGTGCCAGCAGTTACTCGGGACAGGGATTCGCCGGGGAGCTGTTTTTT. The chain has TRBV6-5 and TRBJ2-2; 9 nucleotides line up with TRBD1. V was pared by 0 bases and J by 6 bases, with 5 bases of the junction left unmatched. This CDR3 spans 16 amino acids. CDR1 and CDR2 from the germline V gene are MNHEY and SVGAGI.

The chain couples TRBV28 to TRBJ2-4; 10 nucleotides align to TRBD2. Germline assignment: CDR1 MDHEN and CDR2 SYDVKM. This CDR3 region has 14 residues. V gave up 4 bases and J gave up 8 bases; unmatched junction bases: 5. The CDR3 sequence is CASSSSGRGDIQYF. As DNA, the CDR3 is TGTGCCAGCAGTTCTAGCGGGAGAGGGGACATTCAGTACTTC.

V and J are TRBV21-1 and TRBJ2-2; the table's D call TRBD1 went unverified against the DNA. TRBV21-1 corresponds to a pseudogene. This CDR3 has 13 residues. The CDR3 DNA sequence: TGTGCCAGCAGCCCAGGGAACACCGGGGAGCTGTTTTTT. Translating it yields CASSPGNTGELFF.

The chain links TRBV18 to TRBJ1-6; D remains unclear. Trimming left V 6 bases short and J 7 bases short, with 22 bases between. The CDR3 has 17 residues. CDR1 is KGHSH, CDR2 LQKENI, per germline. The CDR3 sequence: CASSSSVTRGPNSPLHF. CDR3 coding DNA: TGTGCCAGCTCGTCCTCCGTTACCAGAGGACCAAATTCACCCCTCCACTTT. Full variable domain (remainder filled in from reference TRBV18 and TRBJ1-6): NAGVMQNPRHLVRRRGQEARLRCSPMKGHSHVYWYRQLPEEGLKFMVYLQKENIIDESGMPKERFSAEFPKEGPSILRIQQVVRGDSAAYFCASSSSVTRGPNSPLHFGNGTRLTVT.